What follows is one T cell receptor (beta chain) and its context. Its antigen remains undetermined. These data belong to a study of monozygotic twins with inflammatory bowel disease (dated by TCRdb to the late 2010s). With respect to the entire study: The full study comprised some 30 monozygotic twin pairs: nine German pairs (four IBD-concordant, five IBD-discordant) and 19 IBD-discordant Danish pairs. The search for disease-associated traits relied mainly on comparing, within discordant pairs, IBD patients with their genetically identical healthy co-twins. Each individual had, on average, about 151 000 unique TCRalpha sequences and 181 000 unique TCRbeta sequences available for analysis.

The research as a whole found: A decrease in TCRbeta repertoire diversity, as measured by inverse Simpson index, was observed in IBD patients compared with their healthy co-twins. The results gave no support for a single strong signal or clonotype linked to IBD. No difference in repertoire similarity was observed between concordant and discordant twins, possibly owing to limited statistical power. Distinction between different T cell subtypes could not be achieved in the analysis. Because patients were on differing immunosuppressive treatments, the repertoires may have picked up extra background noise and inter-individual variability. Compared with healthy twins, IBD patients had fewer clonotypes in common with other individuals, a difference most pronounced in patients showing signs of disease activity.

To prepare the library, 5' RACE was applied. Preparation of each TCR library used approximately 3,500 ng of total RNA. For each sample, cDNA synthesis was carried out in eight separate reactions using SMARTScribe reverse transcriptase. During cDNA synthesis, template switching was used to introduce unique molecular identifiers that contained a 6-nucleotide sample barcode. TCRalpha and TCRbeta cDNA was amplified in two nested PCRs of 16 and 9 cycles, and bead purification was carried out after each PCR. Before amplification, the cDNA was treated with uracil DNA-glycosylase and purified using the QIAquick PCR purification kit. The second PCR added Illumina TruSeq-compatible adapters along with sample-specific barcodes. Library quality and concentration were assessed using TapeStation and Qubit, and 4.5 to 6.5 ng of each library was pooled. Pooled libraries were sequenced on an Illumina HiSeq2500 single-index Rapid Run with 2 x 100 bp reads and custom sequencing primers. Under the source paper's analysis protocol: PCR and sequencing errors were corrected by UMI-based consensus assembly using MiGEC version 1.2.6. MiXCR version 2.1.1 was used to carry out V(D)J alignment, clonotype assembly and CDR3 extraction. Normalisation of gene usage, clonotype sharing and MAIT/NKT TCR abundance was achieved by analysing the top 1000, 10 000 and 20 000 clonotypes per sample. Diversity was computed as the inverse Simpson index with the vegan R package after downsampling to 27 000 UMIs. Paired Mann-Whitney U tests on discordant twin pairs were used, with Benjamini-Hochberg multiple-testing correction. TCRdb reprocessed the public reads and reports one entry per CDR3 protein sequence, without DNA. TCRdb's processing, not the study's, gives the V and J calls here. This sample's table lists some 450,000 distinct CDR3 sequences. The ten top clones hold about 2.3% of the sample.

From each donor, an approximately 2.3 ml peripheral blood sample was collected into PAXgene tubes and kept at -80 degrees C. Without T cell sorting, total RNA was isolated from whole blood using the PAXgene blood miRNA kit on an automated QIAcube. Peripheral blood from monozygotic twin pairs who were concordant or discordant for inflammatory bowel disease underwent deep TCRalpha and TCRbeta repertoire profiling using unique molecular barcoding. Smoking habits were recorded for all twin pairs, and individuals were classified as current, former or never smokers. The TCR comes from a human donor with ulcerative colitis or Crohn's disease, or a healthy co-twin of an affected twin (not recorded which). Sequenced material: blood.

The CDR3 protein is CASSLEGAGEDTQYF. The chain was built from TRBV7-9 and TRBJ2-3; TCRdb indicates TRBD1, and absent DNA this call remains unverified. CDR1 SEHNR and CDR2 FQNEAQ are derived from the germline V gene (reference sequence). Including cysteine and phenylalanine, the CDR3 has 15 amino acids. The DNA is unrecorded.